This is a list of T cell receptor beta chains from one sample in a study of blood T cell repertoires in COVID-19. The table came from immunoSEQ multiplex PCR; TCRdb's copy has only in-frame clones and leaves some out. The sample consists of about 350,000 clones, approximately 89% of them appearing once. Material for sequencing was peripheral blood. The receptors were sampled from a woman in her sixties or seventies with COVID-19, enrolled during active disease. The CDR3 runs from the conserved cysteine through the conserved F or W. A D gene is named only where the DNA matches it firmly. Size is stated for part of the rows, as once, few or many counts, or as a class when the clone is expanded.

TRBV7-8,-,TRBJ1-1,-,TGTGCCAGCAGCTTAGAAGGAGGGAGGGGCCAAGCTTTCTTT,CASSLEGGRGQAFF
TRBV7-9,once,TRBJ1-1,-,TGTGCCAGCAGCTTACGGGAGGGGAACACTGAAGCTTTCTTT,CASSLREGNTEAFF
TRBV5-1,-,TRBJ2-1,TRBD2,TGCGCCAGCCAAGCGGGGGAAACCTACAATGAGCAGTTCTTC,CASQAGETYNEQFF
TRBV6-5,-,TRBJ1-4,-,TGTGCCAGCAGATCGGTAACGACGGGGGAAAAACTGTTTTTT,CASRSVTTGEKLFF
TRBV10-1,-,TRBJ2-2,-,TGCGCCAGCAGGGGGACACCGAACACCGGGGAGCTGTTTTTT,CASRGTPNTGELFF
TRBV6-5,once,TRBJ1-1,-,TGTGCCAGCAGGTGGGGGCGGATGAACACTGAAGCTTTCTTT,CASRWGRMNTEAFF
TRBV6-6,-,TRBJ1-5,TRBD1,TGTGCCAGCAGTCCCGGGACAGCGAATCAGCCCCAGCATTTT,CASSPGTANQPQHF
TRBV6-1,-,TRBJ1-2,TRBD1,TGTGCCAGCAGTCAACAGGGGGGGCAAGGTGGCTACACCTTC,CASSQQGGQGGYTF
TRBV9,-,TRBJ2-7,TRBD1,TGTGCCAGCAGCGGCGGGACAGGGAACGAGCAGTACTTC,CASSGGTGNEQYF
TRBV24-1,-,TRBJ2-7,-,TGTGCCACCAGTGGGGGGCTACCCACCTACGAGCAGTACTTC,CATSGGLPTYEQYF
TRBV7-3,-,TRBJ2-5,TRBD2,TGTGCCAGCAGCTTAGGCGGGGGAGCCCAAGAGACCCAGTACTTC,CASSLGGGAQETQYF
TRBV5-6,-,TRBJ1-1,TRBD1,TGTGCCAGCAGCCCGGGACAGCTGTTTGAAGCTTTCTTT,CASSPGQLFEAFF
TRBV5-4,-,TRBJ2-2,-,TGTGCCAGCAGCTTCGTGACAAATGACGGGGAGCTGTTTTTT,CASSFVTNDGELFF
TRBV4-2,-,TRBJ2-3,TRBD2,TGTGCCAGCAGCCATGGGACTAGCGGGGGGGCTAGCACAGATACGCAGTATTTT,CASSHGTSGGASTDTQYF
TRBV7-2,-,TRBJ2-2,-,TGTGCCAGCAGCGCCAGACAGAACACCGGGGAGCTGTTTTTT,CASSARQNTGELFF
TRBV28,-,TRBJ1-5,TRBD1,TGTGCCAGCAGTTTACCGGGACAGTGGCCCCAGAAGCCCCAGCATTTT,CASSLPGQWPQKPQHF